Shown below are 32 T cell receptor beta chains from a single sample sequenced in a study of blood T cell repertoires in COVID-19. Assay: immunoSEQ multiplex PCR; the TCRdb copy retains only in-frame clones and omits some. The top ten hold 0.7% of the sample, which has more than 250,000 clones, roughly 88% seen once. The source material was peripheral blood. All receptors come from a human donor in a cohort sampled during active COVID-19.

V is TRBV28 and J is TRBJ1-4; D is ambiguous. The CDR3 consists of 14 residues. V was trimmed by 3 bases and J by 6 bases, leaving 11 bases between them. The germline gives CDR1 MDHEN, CDR2 SYDVKM. CDR3 DNA sequence: TGTGCCAGCAGTTTTACTGGCGGGGATGAAAAACTGTTTTTT. Encoded protein: CASSFTGGDEKLFF.

This clone appeared a single time. This chain connects TRBV13 to TRBJ1-1; D is undetermined. This CDR3 comprises 16 residues. Trimming removed 3 bases at V and 1 base at J, with 15 bases between. The germline V gene has CDR1 PRHDT and CDR2 FYEKMQ (reference sequence). Here the CDR3 DNA reads TGTGCCAGCAGCTTTTTTTTTGACACCCCGAACACTGAAGCTTTCTTT. Residues: CASSFFFDTPNTEAFF.

The chain recombines TRBV19 with TRBJ1-5, with D tentatively TRBD1 (5 bases). Germline lookup yields CDR1 LNHDA and CDR2 SQIVND (reference sequence). The CDR3 totals 14 residues. V was shortened by 3 bases and J by 4 bases, with 10 bases between the two germline ends. The CDR3 DNA reads TGTGCCAGTAGTATGGATAGGGGAAATCAGCCCCAGCATTTT. Amino acid sequence: CASSMDRGNQPQHF.

The chain employs TRBV5-1 and TRBJ1-1; perhaps TRBD1 as D (5 bases). V lost 0 bases and J lost 4, with 10 bases in between. Germline values: CDR1 SGHRS, CDR2 YFSETQ. There are 14 residues in the CDR3. The CDR3 loop reads CASSLAGGRTEAFF. Here the CDR3 DNA reads TGCGCCAGCAGCTTGGCCGGGGGACGCACTGAAGCTTTCTTT. Full variable domain (missing parts from reference TRBV5-1 and TRBJ1-1): KAGVTQTPRYLIKTRGQQVTLSCSPISGHRSVSWYQQTPGQGLQFLFEYFSETQRNKGNFPGRFSGRQFSNSRSEMNVSTLELGDSALYLCASSLAGGRTEAFFGQGTRLTVV.

This rearrangement joins TRBV12-3 or TRBV12-4 to TRBJ2-7; 7 positions agree with TRBD1. This CDR3 is 13 amino acids long. Losses at the gene ends were 6 bases for V and 4 bases for J; bases not matched to a gene: 6. DNA for the CDR3: TGTGCCAGCAGCTATCACAGGGGATACGAGCAGTACTTC. Translating gives CASSYHRGYEQYF.

V and J are TRBV27 and TRBJ1-1, with 8 bases matching TRBD1. Germline-derived CDR1 and CDR2 are MNHEY and SMNVEV (reference sequence). The CDR3 has 12 amino acids. J lost 11 bases, V lost 5 bases, and 7 bases had no gene match. CDR3 nucleotides: TGTGCCAGCAGTACCTGGACAGGGCGCGCTTTCTTT. This translates into CASSTWTGRAFF.

This chain connects TRBV6-5 to TRBJ1-3; D possibly corresponds to TRBD1 (6 bases). CDR1 and CDR2 from the germline V gene are MNHEY and SVGAGI. The CDR3 covers 15 residues. The germline V and J ends were trimmed by 2 bases and 0 bases, with 8 bases remaining between them. The CDR3 region is CASSYDRFSGNTIYF. The CDR3 nucleotides are TGTGCCAGCAGTTACGACAGGTTCTCTGGAAACACCATATATTTT.

V gene TRBV4-3 combines with J gene TRBJ2-3; TRBD2 agrees at 10 bases. Trimming cost V 3 bases and J 2 bases; bases outside gene matches: 8. Germline V CDR1 and CDR2: LGHNA, YSLEER. The CDR3 covers 17 residues. DNA for the CDR3: TGCGCCAGCAGCCAGGTTGAAACTAGCGGGACCACAGATACGCAGTATTTT. Translation: CASSQVETSGTTDTQYF.

The chain carries TRBV3-1 (or the pseudogene TRBV3-2) and TRBJ1-1; TRBD1 matches 11 bases. V lost 2 bases and J lost 3; bases outside the gene matches: 11. Per the germline V gene, CDR1 is LGHDT and CDR2 is YNNKEL (reference sequence). The CDR3 extends over 18 amino acids. The CDR3 reads CASSQIGQGAREDTEAFF. The CDR3 DNA sequence: TGTGCCAGCAGCCAAATCGGACAGGGGGCTAGGGAGGACACTGAAGCTTTCTTT.

The V call is TRBV20-1, the J call TRBJ1-5; possible D gene TRBD1, 5 bases. Germline assignment: CDR1 DFQATT and CDR2 SNEGSKA (reference sequence). V lost 3 bases and J lost 12, with 12 bases in between. The length of the CDR3 is 11 residues. The CDR3 DNA is TGCAGTGCTAGGGACTCGGGGGTCCAGCATTTT. The encoded protein is CSARDSGVQHF.

The chain joins TRBV6-6 to TRBJ1-1, with 7 bases lining up with TRBD1. With 6 bases clipped from V and 12 bases from J, the junction kept 10 bases outside the gene matches. The CDR3 consists of 12 residues. Germline lookup yields CDR1 MNHNY and CDR2 SVGAGI (reference sequence). CDR3 sequence: CASSQPGQRSFF. CDR3 bases: TGTGCCAGCAGCCAACCGGGACAGCGATCTTTCTTT.

CDR3 in DNA: TGTGCCAGCAGCTTCCGGGGCGGGGGGGCCGATGAGCAGTTCTTC. This encodes CASSFRGGGADEQFF. The chain joins TRBV11-3 to TRBJ2-1; TRBD2 matches 9 bases. Germline assignment: CDR1 SGHNT and CDR2 YENEEA. The trim removed 3 bases at V and 8 bases at J, leaving 8 bases unmatched. The CDR3 covers 15 residues.

The chain recombines TRBV12-5 with TRBJ2-6, with 8 bases identical to TRBD1. V lost 6 bases and J lost 2; bases outside the gene matches: 9. Germline V gene lookup returns CDR1 LGHNT and CDR2 FRNRAP. The CDR3 contains 17 residues. As DNA, the CDR3 is TGTGCTAGTGGCCCCTTGGACAGGGTGCCTGGGGCCAACGTCCTGACTTTC. It yields the protein CASGPLDRVPGANVLTF.

The J gene is TRBJ1-2, the V gene TRBV5-4; D unresolved. CDR1 is SGHNT, CDR2 YYREEE, per germline (reference sequence). The V end was cut by 1 base, the J end by 3 bases, with 10 bases between. This CDR3 spans 14 amino acids. The CDR3 DNA reads as TGTGCCAGCAGCTTGTTCGGCGGATACTATGGCTACACCTTC. Protein product: CASSLFGGYYGYTF.

This sequence joins TRBV11-2 and TRBJ2-7; maybe TRBD1 (6 bases). The germline V and J ends were trimmed by 2 bases and 6 bases, with 20 bases remaining between them. CDR1 and CDR2 (germline): SGHAT, FQNNGV. The CDR3 sequence is 16 residues long. DNA of the CDR3: TGTGCCAGCAGCTTAAAAGGAAGGCAGGGGTCGGTCGAGCAGTACTTC. Its protein product is CASSLKGRQGSVEQYF.

The chain links TRBV4-3 to TRBJ2-5; 7 bases line up with TRBD2. V dropped 4 bases and J dropped 10; count of bases not matched to a gene: 12. This CDR3 spans 14 amino acids. Germline assignment: CDR1 LGHNA and CDR2 YSLEER. CDR3 nucleotides: TGCGCCAGCAGCCGAACCTGGGACTACAAGGACCAGTACTTC. Protein product: CASSRTWDYKDQYF.

In DNA, the CDR3 is TGTGCCAGCAGGACAGTCGGACAGGGCAATCAGCCCCAGCATTTT. This codes for CASRTVGQGNQPQHF. The rearrangement joins TRBV28 to TRBJ1-5; 7 bases align to TRBD1. Germline V lookup: CDR1 MDHEN, CDR2 SYDVKM. Trimming removed 6 bases from V and 2 bases from J; junction bases left unmatched: 7. This CDR3 spans 15 amino acids.

V and J are TRBV11-1 and TRBJ2-3, with D maybe TRBD1 (6 bases). The V end lost 4 bases, the J end lost 3 bases, and 11 bases lay between the germline ends. Germline V gene lookup returns CDR1 SGHAT and CDR2 FQDESV (reference sequence). The CDR3 totals 14 residues. The CDR3 DNA is TGTGCCAGCAGCTCAGGGGTTAGTACAGATACGCAGTATTTT. It translates to CASSSGVSTDTQYF.

The chain is built from TRBV5-1 and TRBJ2-3; 9 nucleotides match TRBD2. This CDR3 comprises 15 residues. The germline gives CDR1 SGHRS, CDR2 YFSETQ. The V segment lost 4 bases and the J segment 1 base; nucleotides outside the gene matches: 4. The CDR3 DNA follows: TGCGCCAGCAGCATAGCGGGGGTCGGCACAGATACGCAGTATTTT. Its translation is CASSIAGVGTDTQYF.

This chain links TRBV11-2 with TRBJ1-4; TRBD1 agrees at 7 bases. The CDR3 sequence is 15 residues long. Germline-derived CDR1 and CDR2 are SGHAT and FQNNGV. The ends lost 5 bases at V and 5 bases at J; junction bases unmatched: 8. In nucleotides, the CDR3 is TGTGCCAGCAGCCCACGGGACAGTTCAAATGAAAAACTGTTTTTT. Protein sequence: CASSPRDSSNEKLFF.

The chain uses TRBV9 and TRBJ2-7; 7 nucleotides agree with TRBD1. Germline V gene sequence: CDR1 SGDLS, CDR2 YYNGEE. Trimming took 2 bases from V and 1 from J; bases not matched to a gene: 3. The CDR3 has 14 amino acids. CDR3: CASSVRDSSYEQYF. The CDR3 region has the DNA TGTGCCAGCAGCGTCCGGGACAGTTCCTACGAGCAGTACTTC.

The V and J genes are TRBV21-1 and TRBJ1-4. TRBV21-1 is a pseudogene. The CDR3 consists of 16 residues. CDR3 sequence: CASSTHGRVYVEKLFF. The CDR3 nucleotides are TGTGCCAGCAGCACCCACGGGAGAGTTTACGTCGAAAAACTGTTTTTT.

The J gene is TRBJ1-5, the V gene TRBV19; D remains ambiguous. The V and J ends lost 4 bases and 4 bases respectively, with 17 bases between them. Germline CDR1 is LNHDA and CDR2 is SQIVND (reference sequence). The CDR3 is 16 residues long. The CDR3 is CASSRIQRNRNQPQHF. CDR3 DNA: TGTGCCAGTAGTAGAATTCAGAGGAATAGAAATCAGCCCCAGCATTTT.

The chain has TRBV6-5 and TRBJ2-7; a weak D match, TRBD1 (6 bases). Germline CDR1 and CDR2: MNHEY and SVGAGI. Trimming pared 6 bases from V and 5 bases from J, leaving 14 bases between. This CDR3 spans 13 amino acids. CDR3 sequence: CASSPLTGNEQYF. The CDR3 nucleotides are TGTGCCAGCAGCCCATTAACAGGGAACGAGCAGTACTTC.

V is TRBV27 and J is TRBJ2-7; tentative D call: TRBD1 (6 bases). V was cut by 2 bases and J by 9 bases, with 11 bases left in between. This CDR3 region has 12 residues. CDR1 and CDR2 (germline): MNHEY, SMNVEV (reference sequence). The CDR3 coding sequence is TGTGCCAGCAGTTTACCTCAGGGGCCGCAGTACTTC. It specifies CASSLPQGPQYF.

This chain links TRBV11-2 with TRBJ2-1; 14 bases map to TRBD2. Germline V lookup: CDR1 SGHAT, CDR2 FQNNGV. The CDR3 totals 14 residues. V lost 8 bases, J lost 5 bases, and 2 bases stayed unmatched. CDR3 nucleotides: TGTGCCAGCGGACTAGCGGGAGGACACAATGAGCAGTTCTTC. Protein sequence: CASGLAGGHNEQFF.

The CDR3 bases are TGTGCCAGCAGTGAAGAGGGGAGGTTTCGGGAAAAACTGTTTTTT. It encodes CASSEEGRFREKLFF. V usage is TRBV6-1 and J usage is TRBJ1-4, with D tentatively TRBD1 (5 bases). Germline values: CDR1 MNHNS, CDR2 SASEGT. The CDR3 is 15 residues long. Trimming removed 1 base at V and 8 bases at J, with 14 bases between.

The rearrangement links TRBV4-2 to TRBJ2-3; 13 positions agree with TRBD2. V shed 4 bases and J 6 bases; nucleotides not matched to a gene: 7. The V gene's germline CDR1 is LGHNA and CDR2 YNFKEQ. The CDR3 sequence is 16 residues long. In DNA form, the CDR3 reads TGTGCCAGCAGCCTTGGGACTAGCGGGACAGTGGATACGCAGTATTTT. The encoded protein is CASSLGTSGTVDTQYF.

The chain couples TRBV21-1 to TRBJ2-7; TRBD1, as called in the table, went unchecked against the DNA. TRBV21-1 is a pseudogene locus. The CDR3 loop spans 18 amino acids. This CDR3 reads CASSKDSETDYISYEQYF. The CDR3 nucleotides read TGTGCCAGCAGCAAAGACTCCGAAACAGATTACATCTCCTACGAGCAGTACTTC.

This chain links TRBV4-3 with TRBJ2-7, with 8 bases matching TRBD1. Germline CDR1 and CDR2: LGHNA and YSLEER. CDR3 size: 17 residues. V was clipped by 4 bases and J by 2 bases; unmatched bases: 13. DNA for the CDR3: TGCGCCAGCAGCCTGTCAGCTTTGGACAGGGAACCCTACGAGCAGTACTTC. This gives the protein CASSLSALDREPYEQYF.

The chain uses TRBV28 and TRBJ2-5, with TRBD2 as a possible D gene (6 bases). Trimming pared 3 bases from V and 2 bases from J, leaving 13 bases between. The CDR3 is made up of 15 amino acids. CDR1 MDHEN and CDR2 SYDVKM come from the germline V gene. The CDR3 region is CASSFAGSQQETQYF. The CDR3 DNA sequence: TGTGCCAGCAGTTTCGCGGGAAGTCAACAAGAGACCCAGTACTTC. Together with reference TRBV28 and TRBJ2-5, the CDR3 gives the full variable domain: DVKVTQSSRYLVKRTGEKVFLECVQDMDHENMFWYRQDPGLGLRLIYFSYDVKMKEKGDIPEGYSVSREKKERFSLILESASTNQTSMYLCASSFAGSQQETQYFGPGTRLLVL.

J is TRBJ2-3 and V is TRBV7-3; D unresolved. The CDR3 consists of 14 residues. V lost 0 bases and J lost 2, with 6 bases in between. Germline V lookup: CDR1 SGHTA, CDR2 FQGTGA. This CDR3 reads CASSLTPHTDTQYF. CDR3 in DNA: TGTGCCAGCAGCTTAACCCCCCACACAGATACGCAGTATTTT.